Below, one TCR beta chain is given with its context. No cognate antigen has been identified for it. No much larger clone is present one base from it, and per-base qualities are unavailable. Memory conventional CD4 T cells were sorted as CD4+ CD45RA- CD25- cells. Tumor-draining lymph nodes were classified as non-invaded or invaded according to the absence or presence of metastatic tumor cells. T cells were pre-enriched with a Miltenyi Pan T Cell isolation kit before staining and sorting. Primary tumors were characterized by immunohistochemistry for estrogen receptor, progesterone receptor, HER2 and Ki-67. Within a few hours after surgery, the fresh surgical tissue was processed by cutting it into small fragments. The tissue fragments were digested enzymatically for about 20 minutes with Liberase TL plus DNase and were then passed through a 40-micrometer strainer. After DAPI live/dead staining, sorting was performed on a BD FACS Aria II with roughly 96-99% purity. Sorted cells were lysed in TCL buffer, and RNA was purified with a Norgen Single Cell RNA purification kit including DNase treatment.

This record comes from a study of draining lymph node invasion in breast cancer (dated by TCRdb to about 2020). Broadly, across the study: Nodal metastasis was diagnosed by histology and cytokeratin immunohistochemistry, and confirmation was obtained by EpCAM/CD45 flow cytometry. Matched non-invaded and tumor-invaded tumor-draining lymph nodes plus the primary tumor were contributed by each patient, with both Treg and Tconv subsets profiled. In a separate targeted assay, bulk TCR-beta CDR3 sequencing compared sorted memory regulatory T cells and memory conventional CD4 T cells across breast cancer tissues. In the separate targeted TCR sequencing, lymph nodes from several patients were covered, and primary tumors were sequenced for three of those patients.

Study-level results and caveats: Some clones from the top 100 tumor clones were found in both invaded and non-invaded nodes, which suggests recirculation between the tumor and the draining nodes. Within each tissue, roughly 13-22% of Treg TCRs were also found among Tconvs, a result interpreted as suggesting peripheral Treg induction. Whether Treg conversion occurred in a given organ or whether converted Tregs recirculated between nodes and tumor could not be resolved from the data. TCRs shared between the Treg and Tconv subsets were regarded as suggesting, but not proving, a common clonal origin. The tumor top-100 clone tracking analysis was possible in only two patients. In the targeted TCR-seq data, Tregs appeared to be more clonally expanded than Tconvs in all tissues, and lower diversity was found for both subsets in tumor than in lymph nodes.

Library preparation used bulk RNA-seq. Instrument used: Illumina HiSeq 2500. Per the authors' processing: In the separate targeted TCR-seq dataset, CDR3 sequences were extracted from raw reads and quantified using MiXCR version 2.1.5 with default parameters. The separate targeted TCR-seq dataset defined each TCR-beta clone by its combination of V gene, J gene and CDR3 sequence. For the separate targeted TCR-seq dataset, clones with fewer than three counts were filtered out, after which only the 90% most strongly expressed clones in each sample were kept. In the separate targeted TCR-seq dataset, Treg-Tconv overlap was calculated per tissue as the number of shared clones divided by the total number of Treg clones, multiplied by 100. Using fastp at Q25 and MiXCR, TCRdb reprocessed the public reads and kept productive beta chains. Identical CDR3 protein sequences are pooled into one entry, listed with their most common genes and DNA. TCRdb, not the authors, supplied the V and J calls. Here the sample has roughly 2,000 distinct CDR3 sequences; more than 75% occur a single time. The ten largest clones take up 2% to 3% of the sample.

The CDR3 measures 15 amino acids from cysteine to phenylalanine. This entry keeps only the CDR3 DNA: 45 bases, framed from base 1. V trim: 7 bases; J trim: 5 bases; unmatched bases: 7. The germline V gene (reference sequence) sets CDR1 to LNHDA and CDR2 to SQIVND. The source is a female donor with luminal breast cancer. Sequences were obtained from sorted memory CD4+ effector T cells from a lymph node. This specimen's cell subset or site label, interpreted: CD45RA-negative sorted CD4+ T cells (memory Tconv or effector/memory Treg). This receptor chain uses TRBV19 and TRBJ1-6, with 8 bases in between that match TRBD1. The DNA sequence is TGTGCCAGTACCCTCGGGGACAGGAATAATTCACCCCTCCACTTT. This gives the protein CASTLGDRNNSPLHF.